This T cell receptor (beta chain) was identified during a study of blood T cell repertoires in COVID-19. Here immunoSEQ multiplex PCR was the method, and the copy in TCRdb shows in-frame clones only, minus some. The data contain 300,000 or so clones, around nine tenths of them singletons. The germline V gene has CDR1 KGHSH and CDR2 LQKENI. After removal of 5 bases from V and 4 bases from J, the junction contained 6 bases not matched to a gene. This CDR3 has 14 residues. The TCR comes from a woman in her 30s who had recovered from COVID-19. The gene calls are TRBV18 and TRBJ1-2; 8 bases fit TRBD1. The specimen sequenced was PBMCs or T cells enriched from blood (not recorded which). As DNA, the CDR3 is TGTGCCAGCTCAACGGGGCAGGGGGCCTATGGCTACACCTTC. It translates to CASSTGQGAYGYTF.